This T cell receptor beta chain was sequenced during a study of control samples from healthy donors and cancer patients. CDR1 is SEHNR, CDR2 FQNEAQ, per germline (reference sequence). V dropped 5 bases and J dropped 6; count of bases not matched to a gene: 5. CDR3 length equals 15 residues. Sequencing was performed with immunoSEQ multiplex PCR; in TCRdb, only in-frame clones are kept and a portion is missing. The sample carries some 150,000 clones, 80% to 95% recorded once. This clonotype was obtained from a woman aged 55-75 years in good health. The sample was blood. The chain recombines TRBV7-9 with TRBJ1-4; TRBD1 matches 11 bases. CDR3 loop: CASSVGQGAYEKLFF. CDR3 DNA sequence: TGTGCCAGCAGCGTAGGACAGGGGGCTTATGAAAAACTGTTTTTT.